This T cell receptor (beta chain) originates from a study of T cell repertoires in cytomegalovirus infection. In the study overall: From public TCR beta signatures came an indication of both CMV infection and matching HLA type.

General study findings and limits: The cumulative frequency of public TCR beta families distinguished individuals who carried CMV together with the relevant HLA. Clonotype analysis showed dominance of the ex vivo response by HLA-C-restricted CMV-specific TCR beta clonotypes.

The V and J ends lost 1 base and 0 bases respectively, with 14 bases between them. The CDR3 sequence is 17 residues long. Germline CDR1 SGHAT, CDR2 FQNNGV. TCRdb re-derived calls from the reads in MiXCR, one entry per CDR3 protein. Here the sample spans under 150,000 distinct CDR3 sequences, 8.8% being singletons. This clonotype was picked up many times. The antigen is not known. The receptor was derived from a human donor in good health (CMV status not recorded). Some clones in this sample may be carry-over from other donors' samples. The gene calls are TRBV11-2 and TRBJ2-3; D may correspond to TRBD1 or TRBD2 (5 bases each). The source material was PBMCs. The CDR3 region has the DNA TGTGCCAGCAGCTTAGCCGGGTGGGGGATGAGCACAGATACGCAGTATTTT. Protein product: CASSLAGWGMSTDTQYF.